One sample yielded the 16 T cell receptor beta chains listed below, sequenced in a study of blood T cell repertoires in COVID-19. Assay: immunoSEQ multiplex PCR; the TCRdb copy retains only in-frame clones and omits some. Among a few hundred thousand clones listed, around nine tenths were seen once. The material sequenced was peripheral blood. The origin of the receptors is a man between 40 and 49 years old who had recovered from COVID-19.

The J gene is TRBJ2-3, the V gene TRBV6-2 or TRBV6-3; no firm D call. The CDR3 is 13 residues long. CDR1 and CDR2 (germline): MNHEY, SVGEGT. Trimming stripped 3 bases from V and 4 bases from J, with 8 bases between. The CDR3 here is CASSYGVADTQYF. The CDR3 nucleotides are TGTGCCAGCAGTTATGGAGTAGCAGATACGCAGTATTTT.

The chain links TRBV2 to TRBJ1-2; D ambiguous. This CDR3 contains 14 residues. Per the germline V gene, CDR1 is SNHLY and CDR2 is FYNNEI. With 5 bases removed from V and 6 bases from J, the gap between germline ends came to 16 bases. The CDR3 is CASSKEVGSHGYTF. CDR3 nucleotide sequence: TGTGCCAGCAGTAAAGAGGTGGGGAGCCATGGCTACACCTTC.

The CDR3 loop reads CASNRRGDRADTQYF. The CDR3 DNA sequence: TGTGCCAGCAACCGACGGGGGGATCGCGCAGATACGCAGTATTTT. The chain carries TRBV9 and TRBJ2-3, with TRBD2 identical over 7 bases. V lost 6 bases, J lost 4 bases, and 11 bases stayed unmatched. The CDR3 spans 15 residues. Germline CDR1 reads SGDLS; CDR2 reads YYNGEE.

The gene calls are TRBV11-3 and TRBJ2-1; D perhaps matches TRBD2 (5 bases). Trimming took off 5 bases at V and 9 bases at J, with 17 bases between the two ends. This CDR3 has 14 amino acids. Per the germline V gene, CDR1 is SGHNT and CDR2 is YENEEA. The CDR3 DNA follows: TGTGCCAGCAGCCCCTCTGATGGGAGAGGTGAGCAGTTCTTC. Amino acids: CASSPSDGRGEQFF.

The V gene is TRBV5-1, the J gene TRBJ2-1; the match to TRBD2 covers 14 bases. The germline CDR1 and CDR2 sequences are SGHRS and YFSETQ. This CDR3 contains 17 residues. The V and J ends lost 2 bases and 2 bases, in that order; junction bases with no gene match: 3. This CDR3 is CASSLRLAGGTYNEQFF. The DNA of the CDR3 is TGCGCCAGCAGCTTAAGACTAGCGGGAGGGACCTACAATGAGCAGTTCTTC.

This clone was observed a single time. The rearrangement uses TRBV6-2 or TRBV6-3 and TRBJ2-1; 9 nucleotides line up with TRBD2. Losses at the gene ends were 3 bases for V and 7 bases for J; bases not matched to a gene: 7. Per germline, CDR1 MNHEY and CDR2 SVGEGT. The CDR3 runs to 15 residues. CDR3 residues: CASSYGGGALNEQFF. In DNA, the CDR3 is TGTGCCAGCAGTTATGGCGGGGGGGCCCTTAATGAGCAGTTCTTC.

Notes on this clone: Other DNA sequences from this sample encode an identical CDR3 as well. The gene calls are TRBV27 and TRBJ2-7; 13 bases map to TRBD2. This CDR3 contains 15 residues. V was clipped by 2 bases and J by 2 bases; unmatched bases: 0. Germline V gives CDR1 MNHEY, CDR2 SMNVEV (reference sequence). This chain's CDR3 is CASSLGTSGTYEQYF. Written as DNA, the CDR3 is TGTGCCAGCAGTTTAGGGACTAGCGGGACCTACGAGCAGTACTTC.

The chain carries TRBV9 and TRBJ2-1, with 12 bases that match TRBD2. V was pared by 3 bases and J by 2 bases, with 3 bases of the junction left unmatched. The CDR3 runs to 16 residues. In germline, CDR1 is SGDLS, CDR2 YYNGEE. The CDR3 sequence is CASSGSSGRAYNEQFF. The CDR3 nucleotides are TGTGCCAGCAGCGGGTCTAGCGGGAGGGCCTACAATGAGCAGTTCTTC.

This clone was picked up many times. The CDR3 DNA is TGTGCCAGCAGCGTAGACCAACGAGTTGTCGGGGGCTACACCTTC. It specifies CASSVDQRVVGGYTF. V usage is TRBV9 and J usage is TRBJ1-2, with D uncertain. Germline loops: CDR1 SGDLS, CDR2 YYNGEE. The V and J ends lost 0 bases and 8 bases respectively, with 17 bases between them. The CDR3 runs 15 residues.

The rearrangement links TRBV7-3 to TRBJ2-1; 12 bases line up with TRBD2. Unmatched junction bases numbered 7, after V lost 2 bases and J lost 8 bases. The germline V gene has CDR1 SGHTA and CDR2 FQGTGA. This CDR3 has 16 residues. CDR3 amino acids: CASSLEGLAGQDEQFF. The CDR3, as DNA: TGTGCCAGCAGCTTAGAGGGACTAGCGGGTCAGGATGAGCAGTTCTTC. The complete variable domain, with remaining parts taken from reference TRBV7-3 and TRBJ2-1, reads GAGVSQTPSNKVTEKGKYVELRCDPISGHTALYWYRQSLGQGPEFLIYFQGTGAADDSGLPNDRFFAVRPEGSVSTLKIQRTERGDSAVYLCASSLEGLAGQDEQFFGPGTRLTVL.

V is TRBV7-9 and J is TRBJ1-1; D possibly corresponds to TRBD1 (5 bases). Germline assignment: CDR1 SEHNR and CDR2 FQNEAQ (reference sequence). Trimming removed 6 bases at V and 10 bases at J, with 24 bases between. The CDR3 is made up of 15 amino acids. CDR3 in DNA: TGTGCCAGCAGTGTTACCGTTCAAGGGGCATCGGGAGCTTTCTTT. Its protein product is CASSVTVQGASGAFF. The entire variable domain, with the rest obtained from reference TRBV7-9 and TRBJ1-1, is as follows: DTGVSQNPRHKITKRGQNVTFRCDPISEHNRLYWYRQTLGQGPEFLTYFQNEAQLEKSRLLSDRFSAERPKGSFSTLEIQRTEQGDSAMYLCASSVTVQGASGAFFGQGTRLTVV.

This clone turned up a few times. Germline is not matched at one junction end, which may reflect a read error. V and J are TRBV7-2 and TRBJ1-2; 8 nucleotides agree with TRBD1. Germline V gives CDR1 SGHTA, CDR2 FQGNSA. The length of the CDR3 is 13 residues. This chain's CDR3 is CASRQTGAIPPYF. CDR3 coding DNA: TGTGCCAGCAGACAGACAGGGGCCATCCCGCCGTACTTC.

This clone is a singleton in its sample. The CDR3, as DNA: TGTGCCAGCACCGTAACACAGGGGAACTATGGCTACACCTTC. It yields the protein CASTVTQGNYGYTF. The rearrangement links TRBV2 to TRBJ1-2; TRBD1 matches at 7 bases. The CDR3 loop spans 14 amino acids. With V trimmed by 7 bases and J by 2 bases, 7 bases remained unmatched. The germline V gene has CDR1 SNHLY and CDR2 FYNNEI.

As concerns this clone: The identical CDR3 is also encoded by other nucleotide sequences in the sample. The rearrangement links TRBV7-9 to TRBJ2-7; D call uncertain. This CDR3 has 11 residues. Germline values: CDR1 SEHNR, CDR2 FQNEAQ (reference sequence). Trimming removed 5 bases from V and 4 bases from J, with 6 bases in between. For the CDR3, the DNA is TGTGCCAGCAGCACTTATTACGAGCAGTACTTC. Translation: CASSTYYEQYF.

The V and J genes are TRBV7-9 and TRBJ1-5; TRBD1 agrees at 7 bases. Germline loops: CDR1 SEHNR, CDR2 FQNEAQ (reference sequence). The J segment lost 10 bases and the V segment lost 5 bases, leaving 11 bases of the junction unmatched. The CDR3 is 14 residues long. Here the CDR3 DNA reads TGTGCCAGCAGCGGAGAGACAGGGTCTAGACCCCAGCATTTT. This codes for CASSGETGSRPQHF.

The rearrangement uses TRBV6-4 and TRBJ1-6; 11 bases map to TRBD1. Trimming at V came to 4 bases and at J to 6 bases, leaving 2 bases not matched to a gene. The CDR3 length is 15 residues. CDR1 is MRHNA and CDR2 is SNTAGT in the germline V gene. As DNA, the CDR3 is TGTGCCAGCAGTGGTGGACAGGGGGCTAATTCACCCCTCCACTTT. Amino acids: CASSGGQGANSPLHF.